The rows below give T cell receptor beta chains drawn from one sample of a study of regulatory T cells in long-lasting Graves disease. One entry per CDR3 protein, called by TCRdb with MiXCR from the multiplex PCR reads. The sample shows more than 400,000 distinct CDR3 sequences, 15% to 20% of them seen only once. These data also formed part of another study, on T cells in Graves' hyperthyroidism and ophthalmopathy.

The sample consisted of peripheral blood mononuclear cells (PBMCs), taken at new diagnosis, from a patient treated with antithyroid drugs. These receptors were obtained from a man in his forties with Graves disease. CDR3s include the opening cysteine and the closing phenylalanine or tryptophan. The D gene is left open where the match is weak. Some rows have no size entry. The others give once, few or many, or a class for an expanded clone.

J | D | size | V | length | DNA | CDR3
TRBJ2-7 | TRBD2 | few | TRBV3-1 | 16 | TGTGCCAGCAGCCCCGAACCGGGACTAGCGCTTTACGAGCAGTACTTC | CASSPEPGLALYEQYF
TRBJ1-5 | . | . | TRBV6-1 | 14 | TGTGCCAGCAGTGAGAGTCAAAGCAATCAGCCCCAGCATTTT | CASSESQSNQPQHF
TRBJ2-1 | . | many | TRBV11-3 | 13 | TGTGCCAGCAGCTCTGACAATTACAATGAGCAGTTCTTC | CASSSDNYNEQFF
TRBJ2-1 | . | many | TRBV2 | 15 | TGTGCCAGCAGTGAAAGGGGAGGCTCCTACAATGAGCAGTTCTTC | CASSERGGSYNEQFF
TRBJ2-5 | TRBD1 | . | TRBV6-2/TRBV6-3 | 14 | TGTGCCAGTAATGACGGGACAGTCCAAGAGACCCAGTACTTC | CASNDGTVQETQYF
TRBJ1-2 | TRBD1 | few | TRBV6-2/TRBV6-3 | 14 | TGTGCCAGCACCGAACGGGACAGGACTTATGGCTACACCTTC | CASTERDRTYGYTF
TRBJ1-3 | . | . | TRBV28 | 14 | TGTGCCAGCAGTCTTCAGGGTTCTGGAAGCACCATATATTTT | CASSLQGSGSTIYF
TRBJ2-1 | . | many | TRBV12-3/TRBV12-4 | 13 | TGTGCCAGCAGCCTAGGTGGGAAAAATGAGCAGTTCTTC | CASSLGGKNEQFF
TRBJ1-1 | TRBD1 | . | TRBV7-9 | 16 | TGTGCCAGCAGCTTAGGCGGCAGGGGGCAAAGGGGTGAAGCTTTCTTT | CASSLGGRGQRGEAFF
TRBJ2-2 | . | . | TRBV5-1 | 13 | TGCGCCAGCAGCTTGCGGGAGACCGGGGAGCTGTTTTTT | CASSLRETGELFF
TRBJ2-1 | TRBD2 | many | TRBV28 | 14 | TGTGCCAGCAGTTTCTTCGGGACTATCAATGAGCAGTTCTTC | CASSFFGTINEQFF
TRBJ2-2 | . | . | TRBV20-1 | 15 | TGCAGTGCTAGAGATTTACGGACAAACACCGGGGAGCTGTTTTTT | CSARDLRTNTGELFF
TRBJ2-3 | . | many | TRBV7-9 | 12 | TGTGCCAGCAGGGGGCCCGCAGATACGCAGTATTTT | CASRGPADTQYF
TRBJ2-1 | . | many | TRBV11-2 | 16 | TGTGCCAGCAGCTCCGTAGCGGAGAGCTCCTACAATGAGCAGTTCTTC | CASSSVAESSYNEQFF
TRBJ1-3 | . | many | TRBV3-1 | 15 | TGTGCCAGCAGCCAAGATGGCAGCTCTGGAAACACCATATATTTT | CASSQDGSSGNTIYF
TRBJ2-1 | . | few | TRBV28 | 12 | TGTGCCAGCAGTTTGTGGGGGATTGAGCAGCTCTTC | CASSLWGIEQLF
TRBJ1-1 | . | many | TRBV7-9 | 13 | TGTGCCAGCAGCGTGAGGGGGAACACTGAAGCTTTCTTT | CASSVRGNTEAFF
TRBJ2-7 | . | . | TRBV11-3 | 16 | TGTGCCAGCAGCTCCCTTTCGGGACTGGGGGTGTACGAGCAGTACTTC | CASSSLSGLGVYEQYF
TRBJ2-2 | . | many | TRBV12-5 | 15 | TGTGCTAGTGGTTTTTTTCTACCGAGCACCGGGGAGCTGTTTTTT | CASGFFLPSTGELFF
TRBJ2-1 | TRBD2 | . | TRBV10-1 | 13 | TGCGCCAGCAGGGCCGGGACTAGTGGTGAGCAGTTCTTC | CASRAGTSGEQFF
TRBJ2-7 | TRBD1 | . | TRBV24-1 | 12 | TGTGCCACCAGAGACAGGGCCAACGAGCAGTACTTC | CATRDRANEQYF
TRBJ2-3 | . | many | TRBV20-1 | 15 | TGCAGTGCCCCACTAACAGGGCTGGGGCTGGGGACGCAGTATTTT | CSAPLTGLGLGTQYF
TRBJ2-7 | . | . | TRBV19 | 16 | TGTGCCAGTAGTATTTTGTCCCCAGCGGGCTCCTACGAGCAGTACTTC | CASSILSPAGSYEQYF
TRBJ2-1 | . | . | TRBV25-1 | 12 | TGTGCCAGCAGTGGGGCGGGTCCTGAGCAGTTCTTC | CASSGAGPEQFF
TRBJ1-2 | . | few | TRBV19 | 14 | TGTGCCAGTATGGTACAGGGAGTATCCAGCGGCTACACCTTC | CASMVQGVSSGYTF
TRBJ2-7 | TRBD1 | . | TRBV5-6 | 14 | TGTGCCAGCAGCATAGGACAGGGAAGGGGCGAGCAGTACTTC | CASSIGQGRGEQYF
TRBJ2-7 | . | many | TRBV30 | 14 | TGTGCCTGGAGTGTTTCGGGAGTCCTACGGGAGCAGTACTTC | CAWSVSGVLREQYF
TRBJ2-1 | . | many | TRBV20-1 | 14 | TGCAGTGCTAGGAAGTTCCAGCGCCTAAATGAGCAGTTCTTC | CSARKFQRLNEQFF
TRBJ2-7 | . | many | TRBV12-3/TRBV12-4 | 14 | TGTGCCAGCAGTTCCGATAAAGGACTTTACGAGCAGTACTTC | CASSSDKGLYEQYF
TRBJ2-7 | TRBD2 | many | TRBV2 | 16 | TGTGCCAGCGTCGGGGCCGGGACTAGCGGCACCTACGAGCAGTACTTC | CASVGAGTSGTYEQYF
TRBJ2-1 | TRBD2 | few | TRBV2 | 15 | TGTGCCAGCAGTGAACGAACTAGCGGGAGTGGTGAGCAGTTCTTC | CASSERTSGSGEQFF
TRBJ2-5 | TRBD2 | many | TRBV12-3/TRBV12-4 | 11 | TGTACCAGCGGGGAAGAAGAGACCCAGTACTTC | CTSGEEETQYF
TRBJ2-3 | . | many | TRBV12-3/TRBV12-4 | 15 | TGTGCCAGCAGTCCACCGGGACGGGGCACAGATACGCAGTATTTT | CASSPPGRGTDTQYF
TRBJ1-4 | . | . | TRBV30 | 14 | TGTGCCTGGACAGACTGGGGGCTGGGGGAAAAACTGTTTTTT | CAWTDWGLGEKLFF
TRBJ1-5 | TRBD1 | few | TRBV7-9 | 15 | TGTGCCAGCAGCTCTTCAGGGACAGGGCTTCAGCCCCAGCATTTT | CASSSSGTGLQPQHF
TRBJ2-4 | TRBD1 | many | TRBV28 | 14 | TGTGCCAGCAGGGGGGACAGAGCCAAAAACATTCAGTACTTC | CASRGDRAKNIQYF
TRBJ2-3 | TRBD2 | few | TRBV24-1 | 15 | TGTGCCACCGGGACTAGCGGGGCCTCCACAGATACGCAGTATTTT | CATGTSGASTDTQYF
TRBJ2-7 | . | few | TRBV7-9 | 15 | TGTGCCAGCAGCTTAAGTAGCCACGGAGCCTACGAGCAGTACTTC | CASSLSSHGAYEQYF
TRBJ2-6 | . | many | TRBV5-6 | 15 | TGTGCCAGCAGCTTCCGGGGGACAGGGGCCAACGTCCTGACTTTC | CASSFRGTGANVLTF
TRBJ2-1 | TRBD2 | few | TRBV10-1 | 16 | TGCGCCAGCAGTGAGTCGGTTAGCGGGAATGACAATGAGCAGTTCTTC | CASSESVSGNDNEQFF